The source of this T cell receptor beta chain is a study of CD8 T cells in Susac syndrome. Across the whole study: The Susac syndrome patients were therapy-naive, on corticosteroids, or on intravenous immunoglobulin alone at blood draw.

An amount of RNA that ranged from about 0.45 to 1 ug was reverse transcribed with random hexamers. TCR beta CDR3 was amplified by immunoSEQ covering 54 Vbeta and 13 Jbeta. Using its own MiXCR run on the immunoSEQ multiplex PCR reads, TCRdb lists one record per CDR3 protein. Of under 200,000 distinct CDR3 sequences in the sample, approximately 95% were seen once. Broader study findings: Clonal expansion was not seen in any Susac syndrome CD4+ T cell repertoire.

V lost 3 bases and J 1 base, leaving 16 bases between the germline ends. CDR1 and CDR2 from the germline V gene are LGHNA and YNFKEQ. The CDR3 runs 16 residues. Sequencing targeted TCR beta in blood CD8+ and CD4+ T cells. Notes on this clonotype: What it recognizes is unknown.

The chain recombines TRBV4-2 with TRBJ2-7, with D tentatively TRBD2 (7 bases). The clonotype was recovered from a human donor with Susac syndrome. The source material was CD4+ T cells from PBMCs. The CDR3 sequence is CASSQGAGDVSYEQYF. The CDR3 coding sequence is TGTGCCAGCAGCCAGGGGGCGGGGGACGTGTCCTACGAGCAGTACTTC.